The clone carrying this T cell receptor (beta chain) was found a few times. Germline CDR1 reads KGHSH; CDR2 reads LQKENI. Trimming took off 4 bases at V and 5 bases at J, with 11 bases between the two ends. The CDR3 spans 13 residues. The data were taken from a study of blood T cell repertoires in COVID-19. Study-level information: The samples span acute and convalescent COVID-19 from the United States, Italy and Spain. In each case, the material was cDNA or gDNA derived from T cells, B-cell-depleted T cells, or PBMCs.

Repertoires were generated with immunoSEQ multiplex PCR, while TCRdb's copy carries only in-frame clones and drops some. Of 470,000 or so clones in the sample, approximately 90% were seen once. Sequenced input: PBMCs or T cells enriched from blood (not recorded which). The sequence was obtained from a woman younger than 30 with acute COVID-19. This rearrangement joins TRBV18 to TRBJ1-1; D is perhaps TRBD1 (5 bases). CDR3 loop: CASSRGEETEAFF. DNA of the CDR3: TGTGCCAGCTCACGAGGGGAGGAGACTGAAGCTTTCTTT.